This T cell receptor beta chain was identified in a study of blood T cell repertoires in COVID-19. Study-wide context: The origin of the acute and convalescent COVID-19 samples was the United States, Italy and Spain. T cells, B-cell-depleted T cells, or PBMCs provided the cDNA or gDNA that served as material.

V shed 0 bases, J shed 3 bases, and the junction held 5 bases outside the gene matches. The CDR3 spans 15 residues. The germline gives CDR1 SGHDT, CDR2 YYEEEE. This clone is a singleton in its sample. In the study's own analysis: Amplifying reference gene primers gave estimates of nucleated cell counts. TCRdb keeps only in-frame clones here, not all; method: immunoSEQ multiplex PCR. V, J and clone size derive from that table, while D and trimming were established from the DNA sequence. The data contain 300,000 to 400,000 clones, about 90% of them singletons. The chain recombines TRBV5-6 with TRBJ2-7, with TRBD2 identical over 8 bases. The sequencing sample was made of peripheral blood. This TCR came from a woman under 30 who had recovered from COVID-19. CDR3 sequence reads: CASSLGGLAGYEQYV. In DNA, the CDR3 is TGTGCCAGCAGCTTGGGCGGGCTAGCGGGCTACGAGCAGTACGTC.